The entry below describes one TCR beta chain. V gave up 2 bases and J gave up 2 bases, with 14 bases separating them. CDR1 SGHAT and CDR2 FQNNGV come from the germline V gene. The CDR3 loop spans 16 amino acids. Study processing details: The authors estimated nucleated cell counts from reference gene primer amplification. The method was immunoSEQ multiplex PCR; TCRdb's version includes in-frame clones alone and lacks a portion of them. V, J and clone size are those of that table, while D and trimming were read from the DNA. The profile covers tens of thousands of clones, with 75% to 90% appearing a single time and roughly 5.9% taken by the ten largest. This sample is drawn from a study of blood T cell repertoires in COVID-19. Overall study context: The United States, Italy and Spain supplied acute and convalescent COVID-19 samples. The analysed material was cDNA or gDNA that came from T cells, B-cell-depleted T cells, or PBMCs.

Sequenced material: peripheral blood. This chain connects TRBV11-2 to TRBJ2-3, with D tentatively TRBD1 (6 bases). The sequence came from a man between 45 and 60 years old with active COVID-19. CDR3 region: CASSLRQGTDTDTQYF. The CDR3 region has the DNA TGTGCCAGCAGCTTACGGCAGGGGACCGACACAGATACGCAGTATTTT.